The 13 T cell receptor beta chains presented below share a single source sample, sequenced in a study of metastatic and nonmetastatic thyroid tumors. Each patient went into thyroid surgery without having received any treatment. MiXCR re-clonotyped the PCR reads for TCRdb. The data hold tens of thousands of clones, with about 30% observed a single time. Sample: blood. The receptor source for this set is a female donor with papillary thyroid cancer or a benign thyroid nodule (not recorded which). Some clones in this sample may be carry-over from other donors' samples.

This clone came up many times. The chain has TRBV2 and TRBJ1-2, with D maybe TRBD1 (5 bases). The CDR3 spans 13 residues. Trimming took 8 bases from V and 3 from J, leaving 13 bases between them. Germline V CDR1 and CDR2: SNHLY, FYNNEI. CDR3 sequence reads: CASVLGGDYGYTF. The CDR3, as DNA: TGTGCCAGCGTTCTTGGGGGGGACTATGGCTACACCTTC.

The chain employs TRBV5-1 and TRBJ2-2; the match to TRBD2 covers 8 bases. The trim removed 4 bases at V and 4 bases at J, leaving 9 bases unmatched. Per the germline V gene, CDR1 is SGHRS and CDR2 is YFSETQ. The CDR3 runs 16 residues. The DNA for the CDR3 is TGCGCCAGCAGCACACTTAGCGGGACGACCACCGGGGAGCTGTTTTTT. Its translation: CASSTLSGTTTGELFF.

This clone has ten or more counts. The chain combines TRBV20-1 with TRBJ2-3, with a weak D call TRBD2 (5 bases). Germline V gives CDR1 DFQATT, CDR2 SNEGSKA (reference sequence). The V gene lost 4 bases and the J gene lost 2 bases, with 16 bases spanning the gap. This CDR3 region has 15 residues. The CDR3, as DNA: TGCAGTGCTATACTACTTAACGGGAACACAGATACGCAGTATTTT. Protein: CSAILLNGNTDTQYF.

This clone has ten or more counts. The chain employs TRBV7-8 and TRBJ2-6, with 9 bases lining up with TRBD1. The CDR3 loop spans 16 amino acids. V was pared by 4 bases and J by 6 bases, with 7 bases of the junction left unmatched. Germline V gene lookup returns CDR1 SGHVS and CDR2 FQNEAQ. CDR3 sequence: CASSSGTGTEANVLTF. In DNA, the CDR3 is TGTGCCAGCAGCTCCGGGACAGGGACGGAGGCCAACGTCCTGACTTTC.

This clone is judged medium-sized. V gene TRBV28 combines with J gene TRBJ2-7; TRBD2 aligns across 12 bases. J gave up 7 bases and V 2 bases, and 6 bases lay outside the gene matches. CDR1 MDHEN and CDR2 SYDVKM come from the germline V gene. The length of the CDR3 is 15 residues. The CDR3 region has the DNA TGTGCCAGCAGTTTAGGACTAGCGGGAAAAGGGGAGCAGTACTTC. This translates into CASSLGLAGKGEQYF.

The V call is TRBV30, the J call TRBJ1-2; TRBD1 matches 8 bases. V shed 3 bases, J shed 2 bases, and the junction held 8 bases outside the gene matches. Germline CDR1 GTSNPN, CDR2 SVGIG (reference sequence). The CDR3 extends over 15 amino acids. CDR3 sequence reads: CAWRSGQGLNYGYTF. The CDR3 nucleotides are TGTGCCTGGAGGTCCGGACAGGGCCTGAACTATGGCTACACCTTC.

This clone showed up many times. The chain has TRBV28 and TRBJ1-2, with 8 bases fitting TRBD1. Trimming at V came to 5 bases and at J to 5 bases, leaving 4 bases not matched to a gene. Germline V gene data show CDR1 as MDHEN and CDR2 as SYDVKM. This CDR3 spans 13 amino acids. Here the CDR3 reads CASSQTGDYGYTF. The DNA of the CDR3 is TGTGCCAGCAGTCAGACAGGGGATTATGGCTACACCTTC.

This clone was seen repeatedly, ten times or more. CDR3 in amino acids: CSGQGRSGRYEQFF. The CDR3 bases are TGCAGTGGTCAGGGGCGCAGCGGACGGTATGAGCAGTTCTTC. This rearrangement joins TRBV20-1 to TRBJ2-1, with D perhaps matching TRBD1 (6 bases). The V gene's germline CDR1 is DFQATT and CDR2 SNEGSKA (reference sequence). The CDR3 has 14 amino acids. Trimming took off 7 bases at V and 8 bases at J, with 21 bases between the two ends.

The rearrangement joins TRBV9 to TRBJ1-2; D ambiguous. CDR1 is SGDLS, CDR2 YYNGEE, per germline. Trimming shortened V by 3 bases and J by 4 bases, and 13 bases separated the two germline ends. The CDR3 contains 14 residues. The CDR3 region has the DNA TGTGCCAGCAGCGACTTTAAGGGCGCCTATGGCTACACCTTC. Translated: CASSDFKGAYGYTF.

This clone was counted many times. CDR3 protein: CAWSIQATDTQYF. CDR3 coding DNA: TGTGCCTGGAGTATCCAGGCCACAGATACGCAGTATTTT. This chain links TRBV30 with TRBJ2-3; D is undetermined. This CDR3 has 13 residues. CDR1 GTSNPN and CDR2 SVGIG come from the germline V gene (reference sequence). Trimming shortened V by 2 bases and J by 2 bases, and 8 bases separated the two germline ends.

This clone was counted many times. A much larger clone differs from this one at a single base, so this may be a read error. This chain uses TRBV12-3 or TRBV12-4 with TRBJ2-2, with 9 bases aligning to TRBD1. The junction had 6 bases not matched to a gene; V was cut back by 6 bases and J by 4 bases. The CDR3 is made up of 15 amino acids. CDR3 DNA sequence: TGTGCCAGCAGGGCCGGACAGGGGTCCACCGGGGAGCTGTTTTTT. Its protein is CASRAGQGSTGELFF.

This clone was observed at least ten times. V usage is TRBV25-1 and J usage is TRBJ2-1; possibly TRBD2 for D (6 bases). The CDR3 totals 15 residues. Germline-derived CDR1 and CDR2 are MGHDK and SYGVNS. V gave up 4 bases and J gave up 3 bases, with 13 bases separating them. CDR3 nucleotide sequence: TGTGCCAGCAGTGCTTACGGGACTCACTACAATGAGCAGTTCTTC. Amino acid sequence: CASSAYGTHYNEQFF.

This clone was recorded at least ten times. The J gene is TRBJ2-3, the V gene TRBV5-1; TRBD2 matches at 8 bases. This CDR3 has 16 amino acids. CDR1 is SGHRS and CDR2 is YFSETQ in the germline V gene. The V gene end was trimmed by 5 bases and the J gene end by 1 base; junction bases not matched to a gene: 9. The CDR3 nucleotides are TGCGCCAGCAGTTCCGGGGGAGCGGGAGGCACAGATACGCAGTATTTT. It yields the protein CASSSGGAGGTDTQYF.